This TCR beta chain is drawn from a study of cytomegalovirus exposure and HLA in healthy donors. Study results and caveats: In a later analysis, about 17,000 TCR beta sequences were associated with HLA alleles at 0.05 false discovery rate. The study reported that TCR beta sequences accurately predicted HLA-A and HLA-B alleles in most subjects.

For this clone: What it recognizes is unknown.

This CDR3 is 13 amino acids long. V lost 3 bases, J lost 7 bases, and 5 bases stayed unmatched. Per the germline V gene, CDR1 is MNHEY and CDR2 is SMNVEV (reference sequence). Vbeta (60) and Jbeta (13) primers were used in the PCR. Sequencing was performed with immunoSEQ multiplex PCR; in TCRdb, only in-frame clones are kept and a portion is missing. This sample's clone table lists 150,000 or so clones. The sequenced sample consisted of PBMCs. The chain links TRBV27 to TRBJ1-2; 7 nucleotides match TRBD1. This TCR derives from a man younger than 45 in good health and CMV-seronegative. CDR3 nucleotide sequence: TGTGCCAGCAGTTTTAGGGGGCTTCGTGGCTACACCTTC. The encoded protein is CASSFRGLRGYTF.